The 29 T cell receptor beta chains below were found in one sample sequenced in a study of shared clonotypes between healthy human individuals. Produced via immunoSEQ multiplex PCR; TCRdb's table is partial and in-frame only. The repertoire holds roughly 2.5 million clones, with around 90% as singletons. The sequencing sample was made of naive CD4+ T cells sorted from blood. The subset is: CD45RA+ positively selected. The receptors stem from a man aged 18 to 30 in good health.

The rearrangement joins TRBV5-1 to TRBJ2-1; 10 nucleotides agree with TRBD2. CDR1 and CDR2 from the germline V gene are SGHRS and YFSETQ. The CDR3 spans 14 residues. J gave up 8 bases and V 2 bases, and 4 bases lay outside the gene matches. The CDR3 DNA follows: TGCGCCAGCAGCTTAACCCTAGCGGGGGATGAGCAGTTCTTC. It is translated as CASSLTLAGDEQFF.

The chain employs TRBV29-1 and TRBJ2-1, with D perhaps TRBD1 (5 bases). Trimming left V 0 bases short and J 1 base short, with 16 bases between. The CDR3 extends over 17 amino acids. CDR1 is SQVTM and CDR2 is ANQGSEA in the germline V gene. The CDR3 DNA reads TGCAGCGTTGAAGATAGGGGCAGGGTCGGGTCCTACAATGAGCAGTTCTTC. Translating it yields CSVEDRGRVGSYNEQFF.

This chain links TRBV5-1 with TRBJ2-5, with D maybe TRBD2 (6 bases). Germline lookup yields CDR1 SGHRS and CDR2 YFSETQ. Trimming stripped 6 bases from V and 0 bases from J, with 9 bases between. The CDR3 is 13 amino acids. The DNA for the CDR3 is TGCGCCAGCACCGCGGGATACCAAGAGACCCAGTACTTC. This sequence encodes CASTAGYQETQYF. Looking up the rest from reference TRBV5-1 and TRBJ2-5 gives the full variable domain: KAGVTQTPRYLIKTRGQQVTLSCSPISGHRSVSWYQQTPGQGLQFLFEYFSETQRNKGNFPGRFSGRQFSNSRSEMNVSTLELGDSALYLCASTAGYQETQYFGPGTRLLVL.

The V call is TRBV19, the J call TRBJ1-5, with TRBD1 matching over 9 bases. The CDR3 loop spans 16 amino acids. Germline trimming cut 5 bases from V and 10 bases from J; bases unmatched to any gene: 15. Germline V gene sequence: CDR1 LNHDA, CDR2 SQIVND (reference sequence). DNA for the CDR3: TGTGCCAGTAGTTTCCCCCGTGGGACAGGGAATAATCCCCAGCATTTT. Translation: CASSFPRGTGNNPQHF.

This chain uses TRBV7-2 with TRBJ2-5, with 9 nucleotides matching TRBD2. Germline V gives CDR1 SGHTA, CDR2 FQGNSA. The length of the CDR3 is 15 residues. V shed 5 bases, J shed 6 bases, and the junction held 10 bases outside the gene matches. The CDR3 region has the DNA TGTGCCAGCAGCCTACCCGGACTAGCGTGGCAGACCCAGTACTTC. Protein sequence: CASSLPGLAWQTQYF.

The chain joins TRBV5-1 to TRBJ2-3, with 10 bases fitting TRBD2. After removal of 5 bases from V and 3 bases from J, the junction contained 12 bases not matched to a gene. Germline V gives CDR1 SGHRS, CDR2 YFSETQ. The CDR3 totals 17 residues. The CDR3 DNA sequence: TGCGCCAGCAGGAACCCGAGCGGGGGGGCTAGGACAGATACGCAGTATTTT. Encoded protein: CASRNPSGGARTDTQYF.

The chain has TRBV28 and TRBJ2-1, with a possible D match to TRBD2 (6 bases). The CDR3 has 14 amino acids. Between the trimmed V and J ends, which lost 2 bases and 7 bases, there was a span of 12 bases. Germline values: CDR1 MDHEN, CDR2 SYDVKM. The CDR3 region has the DNA TGTGCCAGCAGTTTAAACCTAGCGAGGAATGAGCAGTTCTTC. Translation gives CASSLNLARNEQFF.

This chain links TRBV12-5 with TRBJ2-7; D gene ambiguous. The V end lost 6 bases, the J end lost 6 bases, and 9 bases lay between the germline ends. Germline loops: CDR1 LGHNT, CDR2 FRNRAP. The CDR3 extends over 11 amino acids. The CDR3 bases are TGTGCTAGTGGCACGTCGGGCGAGCAGTACTTC. This translates into CASGTSGEQYF.

The chain has TRBV2 and TRBJ1-4; D remains ambiguous. Germline CDR1 is SNHLY and CDR2 is FYNNEI. The CDR3 runs to 13 residues. V was trimmed by 4 bases and J by 8 bases, leaving 11 bases between them. CDR3: CASSGAASEKLFF. In nucleotides, the CDR3 is TGTGCCAGCAGTGGCGCTGCTTCAGAAAAACTGTTTTTT.

This rearrangement joins TRBV5-6 to TRBJ1-5, with 10 positions matching TRBD1. CDR1 is SGHDT, CDR2 YYEEEE, per germline. The CDR3 spans 13 residues. The V gene end was trimmed by 2 bases and the J gene end by 11 bases; junction bases not matched to a gene: 4. The DNA of the CDR3 is TGTGCCAGCAGCTTAGAGACAGGGGGCTCCCAGCATTTT. Protein product: CASSLETGGSQHF.

V usage is TRBV30 and J usage is TRBJ2-1; possibly TRBD2 for D (5 bases). Germline CDR1 reads GTSNPN; CDR2 reads SVGIG (reference sequence). Trimming left V 3 bases short and J 6 bases short, with 12 bases between. CDR3 size: 13 residues. CDR3 sequence (DNA): TGTGCCTGGAGAAGGACGGCGGGCAATGAGCAGTTCTTC. It is translated as CAWRRTAGNEQFF.

This clone has only a few counts. The genes are TRBV6-6 and TRBJ1-6; 10 positions match TRBD1. V gave up 6 bases and J gave up 7 bases; unmatched junction bases: 9. The CDR3 runs 16 residues. The germline V gene encodes CDR1 MNHNY and CDR2 SVGAGI (reference sequence). In DNA form, the CDR3 reads TGTGCCAGCAGCTTGATTCCGGGACAGGGGAATTCACCCCTCCACTTT. Translating gives CASSLIPGQGNSPLHF.

On this clone itself: Other DNA sequences in the sample encode the same CDR3. This chain connects TRBV2 to TRBJ1-6; 9 positions match TRBD1. From germline, CDR1 is SNHLY and CDR2 FYNNEI. The CDR3 totals 13 residues. Trimming removed 4 bases from V and 8 bases from J; junction bases left unmatched: 0. CDR3 loop: CASSGQGDSPLHF. The CDR3, as DNA: TGTGCCAGCAGTGGACAGGGGGATTCACCCCTCCACTTT.

The chain combines TRBV7-2 with TRBJ2-3; 8 bases fit TRBD2. The CDR3 sequence is 16 residues long. V dropped 1 base and J dropped 0; count of bases not matched to a gene: 3. Per germline, CDR1 SGHTA and CDR2 FQGNSA. This CDR3 is CASSLGGGISTDTQYF. CDR3 DNA: TGTGCCAGCAGCTTAGGCGGGGGGATTAGCACAGATACGCAGTATTTT.

This chain joins TRBV6-5 and TRBJ1-6; TRBD1 is a possible D gene (5 bases). The CDR3 totals 15 residues. CDR1 is MNHEY and CDR2 is SVGAGI in the germline V gene. Trimming pared 7 bases from V and 3 bases from J, leaving 13 bases between. The CDR3 bases are TGTGCCAGCAAATACCAGGGAGGCTATAATTCACCCCTCCACTTT. It encodes CASKYQGGYNSPLHF.

V gene TRBV18 combines with J gene TRBJ1-1; TRBD1 matches at 7 bases. With 6 bases clipped from V and 6 bases from J, the junction kept 7 bases outside the gene matches. CDR1 is KGHSH and CDR2 is LQKENI in the germline V gene. There are 13 residues in the CDR3. CDR3 DNA sequence: TGTGCCAGCTCTAAGACAGGGTCCCCTGAAGCTTTCTTT. It specifies CASSKTGSPEAFF.

The J gene is TRBJ2-7, the V gene TRBV21-1; the D call in the table, TRBD2, was not verified against the DNA. TRBV21-1 is assigned pseudogene status. This CDR3 region has 13 residues. The CDR3 DNA reads TGTGCCAGCAGCAAAGCGTCGGGTCGCGAGCAGTACTTC. Translation gives CASSKASGREQYF.

The genes are TRBV18 and TRBJ2-5, with D hard to call. V was cut by 3 bases and J by 3 bases, with 8 bases left in between. In germline, CDR1 is KGHSH, CDR2 LQKENI. The CDR3 runs to 13 residues. As DNA, the CDR3 is TGTGCCAGCTCACCCTGGGCGAAAGAGACCCAGTACTTC. It is translated as CASSPWAKETQYF. Combining the CDR3 with reference TRBV18 and TRBJ2-5 gives the whole variable domain NAGVMQNPRHLVRRRGQEARLRCSPMKGHSHVYWYRQLPEEGLKFMVYLQKENIIDESGMPKERFSAEFPKEGPSILRIQQVVRGDSAAYFCASSPWAKETQYFGPGTRLLVL.

This clone was seen a single time. V and J are TRBV13 and TRBJ2-2; 10 bases line up with TRBD2. V was pared by 5 bases and J by 6 bases, with 3 bases of the junction left unmatched. This CDR3 is 14 amino acids long. The germline gives CDR1 PRHDT, CDR2 FYEKMQ (reference sequence). CDR3 loop: CASSHSGGPGELFF. CDR3 bases: TGTGCCAGCAGCCATAGCGGGGGGCCCGGGGAGCTGTTTTTT.

The table lists this clone with a count of one. The CDR3 region has the DNA TGTGCCAGCAGCGAATCGGGACAGGGTTCAGCAGAGACCCAGTACTTC. Amino acid sequence: CASSESGQGSAETQYF. The rearrangement links TRBV7-6 to TRBJ2-5; 9 bases map to TRBD1. Germline V gene data show CDR1 as SGHVS and CDR2 as FNYEAQ. The CDR3 spans 16 residues. After removal of 5 bases from V and 4 bases from J, the junction contained 11 bases not matched to a gene.

The chain has TRBV5-4 and TRBJ2-7; 8 bases are shared with TRBD2. The CDR3 contains 15 residues. The V gene's germline CDR1 is SGHNT and CDR2 YYREEE (reference sequence). J was trimmed by 6 bases and V by 0 bases; bases with no gene match: 8. Here the CDR3 DNA reads TGTGCCAGCAGCTTGGGCAGAGCGGGGGCGATCGAGCAGTACTTC. Translation: CASSLGRAGAIEQYF.

The chain carries TRBV19 and TRBJ2-2, with TRBD1 identical over 11 bases. CDR1 and CDR2 (germline): LNHDA, SQIVND (reference sequence). Germline trimming cut 5 bases from V and 6 bases from J; bases unmatched to any gene: 14. The CDR3 has 18 residues. The CDR3 reads CASSAGTGGSLRAGELFF. For the CDR3, the DNA is TGTGCCAGTAGTGCCGGGACAGGGGGATCGCTCCGGGCCGGGGAGCTGTTTTTT. The variable domain in full, completed from reference TRBV19 and TRBJ2-2, reads DGGITQSPKYLFRKEGQNVTLSCEQNLNHDAMYWYRQDPGQGLRLIYYSQIVNDFQKGDIAEGYSVSREKKESFPLTVTSAQKNPTAFYLCASSAGTGGSLRAGELFFGEGSRLTVL.

The table lists this clone with a few counts. At the DNA level, this CDR3 is encoded by other sequences in the same sample as well. The chain combines TRBV30 with TRBJ1-5, with a weak D call TRBD1 (6 bases). CDR3 length: 15 residues. Germline V gives CDR1 GTSNPN, CDR2 SVGIG (reference sequence). With 0 bases removed from V and 1 base from J, the gap between germline ends came to 10 bases. CDR3 sequence reads: CAWSVRQGSNQPQHF. CDR3 nucleotide sequence: TGTGCCTGGAGTGTACGTCAGGGGAGCAATCAGCCCCAGCATTTT. Drawing the rest from reference TRBV30 and TRBJ1-5, the complete variable domain is SQTIHQWPATLVQPVGSPLSLECTVEGTSNPNLYWYRQAAGRGLQLLFYSVGIGQISSEVPQNLSASRPQDRQFILSSKKLLLSDSGFYLCAWSVRQGSNQPQHFGDGTRLSIL.

The count of this clone is one. The chain uses TRBV6-5 and TRBJ1-5, with unresolved D. The germline V and J ends were trimmed by 6 bases and 2 bases, with 5 bases remaining between them. This CDR3 comprises 12 residues. Germline V gene sequence: CDR1 MNHEY, CDR2 SVGAGI. This chain's CDR3 is CASSRRNQPQHF. The CDR3 bases are TGTGCCAGCAGCCGCCGCAATCAGCCCCAGCATTTT.

V gene TRBV5-4 combines with J gene TRBJ1-1; no reliable D call. The CDR3 covers 13 residues. V shed 4 bases and J shed 2 bases, with 9 bases lying between them. The germline V gene has CDR1 SGHNT and CDR2 YYREEE (reference sequence). As DNA, the CDR3 is TGTGCCAGCAGCACAGACCCCAACACTGAAGCTTTCTTT. Translated, it gives CASSTDPNTEAFF.

Note on this clone: This specimen includes other DNA sequences encoding the same CDR3. The gene calls are TRBV7-8 and TRBJ2-3; D is unclear. The CDR3 has 13 amino acids. The germline V gene encodes CDR1 SGHVS and CDR2 FQNEAQ. The V end was cut by 1 base, the J end by 1 base, with 3 bases between. CDR3 sequence reads: CASSLGGTDTQYF. The CDR3 DNA is TGTGCCAGCAGCTTAGGAGGCACAGATACGCAGTATTTT.

The V call is TRBV7-2, the J call TRBJ2-4, with 8 bases identical to TRBD2. The CDR3 totals 14 residues. CDR1 and CDR2 from the germline V gene are SGHTA and FQGNSA. J was trimmed by 7 bases and V by 5 bases; bases with no gene match: 7. DNA for the CDR3: TGTGCCAGCAGCCCCCCGGGACTAGTCAACATTCAGTACTTC. Protein: CASSPPGLVNIQYF. Supplemented by reference TRBV7-2 and TRBJ2-4, the full variable domain reads GAGVSQSPSNKVTEKGKDVELRCDPISGHTALYWYRQSLGQGLEFLIYFQGNSAPDKSGLPSDRFSAERTGGSVSTLTIQRTQQEDSAVYLCASSPPGLVNIQYFGAGTRLSVL.

The rearrangement joins TRBV9 to TRBJ1-2; TRBD1 is a possible D gene (5 bases). The CDR3 spans 12 residues. Germline V gene data show CDR1 as SGDLS and CDR2 as YYNGEE. V was shortened by 2 bases and J by 4 bases, with 6 bases between the two germline ends. In DNA form, the CDR3 reads TGTGCCAGCAGCGTGGACATCTATGGCTACACCTTC. It yields the protein CASSVDIYGYTF.

This clone was recorded only once. V usage is TRBV5-4 and J usage is TRBJ2-3; D remains ambiguous. The CDR3 sequence is 13 residues long. Trimming removed 2 bases at V and 6 bases at J, with 10 bases between. CDR1 and CDR2 (germline): SGHNT, YYREEE (reference sequence). CDR3 protein: CASSFDSMDTQYF. CDR3 bases: TGTGCCAGCAGCTTTGACTCGATGGATACGCAGTATTTT.